The 5 T cell receptor beta chains reported below all come from one sample, sequenced in a study of technical replicates of blood from several donors. Profiling relied on immunoSEQ multiplex PCR, and the TCRdb table lists in-frame clones only, not all of them. The sample holds more than 90,000 clones, approximately 96% seen once. Material: T cells isolated from PBMCs. These receptor sequences come from a human donor in good health.

This CDR3 reads CAIGILAGAYNEQFF. The CDR3 bases are TGCGCCATCGGTATACTAGCGGGAGCGTACAATGAGCAGTTCTTC. V and J are TRBV10-2 and TRBJ2-1, with TRBD2 identical over 11 bases. The CDR3 runs 15 residues. Germline V gene data show CDR1 as WSHSY and CDR2 as SAAADI. V shed 10 bases, J shed 4 bases, and the junction held 9 bases outside the gene matches.

The rearrangement links TRBV29-1 to TRBJ2-3; 10 bases line up with TRBD1. Unmatched junction bases numbered 6, after V lost 6 bases and J lost 3 bases. This CDR3 spans 14 amino acids. From germline, CDR1 is SQVTM and CDR2 ANQGSEA. The CDR3 nucleotides read TGCAGCGTCCGGGACAGGGGCATGACAGATACGCAGTATTTT. As protein: CSVRDRGMTDTQYF.

J is TRBJ2-4 and V is TRBV11-2; 7 bases map to TRBD1. J was trimmed by 0 bases and V by 7 bases; bases with no gene match: 6. This CDR3 comprises 15 residues. The germline CDR1 and CDR2 sequences are SGHAT and FQNNGV. In DNA, the CDR3 is TGTGCCAGCACACAGGGGATGGGAGCCAAAAACATTCAGTACTTC. Translation gives CASTQGMGAKNIQYF.

This chain uses TRBV6-1 with TRBJ1-6, with 9 bases lining up with TRBD1. CDR1 and CDR2 from the germline V gene are MNHNS and SASEGT. This CDR3 spans 15 amino acids. Trimming removed 5 bases from V and 7 bases from J; junction bases left unmatched: 6. The CDR3 DNA is TGTGCCAGCAGTCCAGGGACAGGGAACAATTCACCCCTCCACTTT. It specifies CASSPGTGNNSPLHF.

CDR3 bases: TGCAGCGTTCTTCACAGGGGCCTCGTCTCCTACGAGCAGTACTTC. Protein sequence: CSVLHRGLVSYEQYF. The V call is TRBV29-1, the J call TRBJ2-7, with TRBD1 matching 7 bases. V shed 5 bases, J shed 0 bases, and the junction held 10 bases outside the gene matches. The CDR3 loop spans 15 amino acids. Germline V CDR1 and CDR2: SQVTM, ANQGSEA.